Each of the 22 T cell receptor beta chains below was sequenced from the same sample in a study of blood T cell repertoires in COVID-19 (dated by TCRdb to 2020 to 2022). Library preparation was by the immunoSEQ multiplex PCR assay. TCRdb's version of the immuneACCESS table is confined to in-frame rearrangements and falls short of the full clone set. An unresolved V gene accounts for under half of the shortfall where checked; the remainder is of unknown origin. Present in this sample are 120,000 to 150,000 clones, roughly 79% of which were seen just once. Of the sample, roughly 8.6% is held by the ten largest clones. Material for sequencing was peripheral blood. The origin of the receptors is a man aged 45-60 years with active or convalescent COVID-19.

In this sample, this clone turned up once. This CDR3 is CASSLQGEKPQHF. The DNA of the CDR3 is TGTGCCAGCAGCTTACAGGGGGAAAAGCCCCAGCATTTT. V and J are TRBV5-4 and TRBJ1-5, with 8 bases fitting TRBD1. Germline CDR1 is SGHNT and CDR2 is YYREEE (reference sequence). J lost 8 bases, V lost 2 bases, and 3 bases had no gene match. The CDR3 loop spans 13 amino acids.

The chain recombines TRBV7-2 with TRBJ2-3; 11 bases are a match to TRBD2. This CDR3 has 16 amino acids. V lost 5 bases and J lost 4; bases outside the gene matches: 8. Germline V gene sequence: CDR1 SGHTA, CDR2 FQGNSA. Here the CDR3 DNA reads TGTGCCAGCAGCCCCAATAGCGGGAGGGCCGCAGATACGCAGTATTTT. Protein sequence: CASSPNSGRAADTQYF. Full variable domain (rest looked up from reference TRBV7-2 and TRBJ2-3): GAGVSQSPSNKVTEKGKDVELRCDPISGHTALYWYRQSLGQGLEFLIYFQGNSAPDKSGLPSDRFSAERTGGSVSTLTIQRTQQEDSAVYLCASSPNSGRAADTQYFGPGTRLTVL.

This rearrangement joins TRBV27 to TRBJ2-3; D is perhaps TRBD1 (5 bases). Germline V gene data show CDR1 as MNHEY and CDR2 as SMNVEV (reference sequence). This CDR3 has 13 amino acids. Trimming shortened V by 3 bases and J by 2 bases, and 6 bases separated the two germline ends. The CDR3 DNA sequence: TGTGCCAGCAGTTTGGACAACACAGATACGCAGTATTTT. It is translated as CASSLDNTDTQYF.

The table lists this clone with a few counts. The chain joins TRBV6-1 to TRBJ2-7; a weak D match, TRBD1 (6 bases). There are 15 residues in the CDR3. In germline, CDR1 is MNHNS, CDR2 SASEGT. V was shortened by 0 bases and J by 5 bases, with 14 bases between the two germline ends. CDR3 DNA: TGTGCCAGCAGTGAAGCAGTGGTCAGGGGAGACGAGCAGTACTTC. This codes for CASSEAVVRGDEQYF.

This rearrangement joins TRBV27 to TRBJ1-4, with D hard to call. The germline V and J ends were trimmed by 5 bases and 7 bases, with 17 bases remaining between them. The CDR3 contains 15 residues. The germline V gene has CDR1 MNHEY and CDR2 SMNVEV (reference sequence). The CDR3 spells CASSPPRMSFEKLFF. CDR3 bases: TGTGCCAGCAGTCCCCCGAGAATGTCCTTTGAAAAACTGTTTTTT.

The CDR3 DNA is TGTGCCAGCAGCCCAAGGGGGGGGAGAGCCTACAATGAGCAGTTCTTC. Translated, it gives CASSPRGGRAYNEQFF. The V gene is TRBV5-4, the J gene TRBJ2-1; perhaps TRBD2 as D (7 bases). Per the germline V gene, CDR1 is SGHNT and CDR2 is YYREEE (reference sequence). The CDR3 extends over 16 amino acids. V was cut by 4 bases and J by 2 bases, with 16 bases left in between.

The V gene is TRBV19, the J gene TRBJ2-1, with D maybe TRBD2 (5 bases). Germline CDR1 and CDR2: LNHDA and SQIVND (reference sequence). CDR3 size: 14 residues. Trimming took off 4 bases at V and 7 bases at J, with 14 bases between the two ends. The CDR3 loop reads CASSKWALGNEQFF. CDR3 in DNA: TGTGCCAGTAGTAAATGGGCACTAGGGAATGAGCAGTTCTTC.

CDR3 residues: CASSEDRVFSTDTQYF. Written as DNA, the CDR3 is TGTGCCAGCAGCGAGGACAGGGTATTTAGCACAGATACGCAGTATTTT. This chain uses TRBV13 with TRBJ2-3; 8 bases fit TRBD1. V trimming: 5 bases; J trimming: 0 bases; junction bases outside the gene matches: 7. This CDR3 contains 16 residues. Germline CDR1 is PRHDT and CDR2 is FYEKMQ (reference sequence). Drawing the rest from reference TRBV13 and TRBJ2-3, the complete variable domain is AAGVIQSPRHLIKEKRETATLKCYPIPRHDTVYWYQQGPGQDPQFLISFYEKMQSDKGSIPDRFSAQQFSDYHSELNMSSLELGDSALYFCASSEDRVFSTDTQYFGPGTRLTVL.

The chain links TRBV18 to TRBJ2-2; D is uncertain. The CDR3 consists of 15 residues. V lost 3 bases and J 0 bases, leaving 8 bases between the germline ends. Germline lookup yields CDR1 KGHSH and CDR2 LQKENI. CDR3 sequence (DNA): TGTGCCAGCTCACCGGAAGCGTCGAACACCGGGGAGCTGTTTTTT. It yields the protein CASSPEASNTGELFF.

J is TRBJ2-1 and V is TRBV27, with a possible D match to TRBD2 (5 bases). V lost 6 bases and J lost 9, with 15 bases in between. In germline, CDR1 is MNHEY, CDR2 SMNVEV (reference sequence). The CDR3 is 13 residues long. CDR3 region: CASSLHRRVEQFF. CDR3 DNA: TGTGCCAGCAGCCTACACCGGCGGGTTGAGCAGTTCTTC.

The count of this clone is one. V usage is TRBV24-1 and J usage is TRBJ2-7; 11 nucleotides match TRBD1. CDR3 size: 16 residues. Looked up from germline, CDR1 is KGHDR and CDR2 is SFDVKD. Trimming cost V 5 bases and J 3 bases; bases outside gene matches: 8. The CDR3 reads CATSGTGGRESYEQYF. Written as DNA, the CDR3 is TGTGCCACCAGTGGGACAGGGGGCCGGGAGAGCTACGAGCAGTACTTC.

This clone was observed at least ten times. DNA of the CDR3: TGTGCCAGCAGTTTGGGACAGGGAGGCACTGAAGCTTTCTTT. The encoded protein is CASSLGQGGTEAFF. The V call is TRBV28, the J call TRBJ1-1; the match to TRBD1 covers 9 bases. The CDR3 is 14 amino acids. After removal of 3 bases from V and 4 bases from J, the junction contained 3 bases not matched to a gene. The germline V gene has CDR1 MDHEN and CDR2 SYDVKM.

The CDR3 sequence: CASSLSQYSPLHF. As DNA, the CDR3 is TGTGCCAGCAGTTTATCCCAATATTCACCCCTCCACTTT. The V call is TRBV27, the J call TRBJ1-6; D is ambiguous. Germline V gene sequence: CDR1 MNHEY, CDR2 SMNVEV (reference sequence). V shed 0 bases and J shed 8 bases, with 5 bases lying between them. The CDR3 contains 13 residues.

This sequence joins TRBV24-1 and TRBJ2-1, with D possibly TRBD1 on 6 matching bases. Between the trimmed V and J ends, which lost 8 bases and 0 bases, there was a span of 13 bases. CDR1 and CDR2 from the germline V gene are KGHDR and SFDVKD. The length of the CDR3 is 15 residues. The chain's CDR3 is CATKIGTSSYNEQFF. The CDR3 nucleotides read TGTGCCACCAAGATAGGGACAAGCTCCTACAATGAGCAGTTCTTC.

CDR3 loop: CASTDRAGNQPQHF. DNA for the CDR3: TGTGCCAGCACCGACAGGGCAGGCAATCAGCCCCAGCATTTT. This chain uses TRBV7-2 with TRBJ1-5; 7 positions agree with TRBD1. Trimming cost V 7 bases and J 2 bases; bases outside gene matches: 5. Germline assignment: CDR1 SGHTA and CDR2 FQGNSA. The CDR3 consists of 14 residues.

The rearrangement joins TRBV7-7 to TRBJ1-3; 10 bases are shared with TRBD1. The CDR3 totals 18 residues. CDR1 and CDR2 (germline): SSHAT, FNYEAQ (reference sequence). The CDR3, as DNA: TGTGCTAGCGGAACGACAGGGGGCCCCATGAGCTCTGGAAACACCATATATTTT. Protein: CASGTTGGPMSSGNTIYF.

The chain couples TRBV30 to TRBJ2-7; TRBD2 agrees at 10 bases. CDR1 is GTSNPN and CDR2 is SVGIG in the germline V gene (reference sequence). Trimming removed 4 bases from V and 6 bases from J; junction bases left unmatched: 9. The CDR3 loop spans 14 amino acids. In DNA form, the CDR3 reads TGTGCCTGGATCCCCCTAGCGGGAGTGGGCGAGCAGTACTTC. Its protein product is CAWIPLAGVGEQYF.

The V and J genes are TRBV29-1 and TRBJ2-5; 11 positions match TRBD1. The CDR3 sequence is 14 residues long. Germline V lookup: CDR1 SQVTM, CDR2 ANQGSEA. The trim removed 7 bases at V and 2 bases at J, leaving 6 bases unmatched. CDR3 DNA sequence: TGCAGCGCCTGGGGGACAGGGGGTCAAGAGACCCAGTACTTC. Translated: CSAWGTGGQETQYF.

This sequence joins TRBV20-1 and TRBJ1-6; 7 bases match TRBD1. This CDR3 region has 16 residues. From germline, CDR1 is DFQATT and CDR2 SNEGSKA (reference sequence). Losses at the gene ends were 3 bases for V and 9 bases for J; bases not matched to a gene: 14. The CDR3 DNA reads TGCAGTGCTAGTCTCGGGACAGCCGTTTTCGTTTCACCCCTCCACTTT. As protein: CSASLGTAVFVSPLHF.

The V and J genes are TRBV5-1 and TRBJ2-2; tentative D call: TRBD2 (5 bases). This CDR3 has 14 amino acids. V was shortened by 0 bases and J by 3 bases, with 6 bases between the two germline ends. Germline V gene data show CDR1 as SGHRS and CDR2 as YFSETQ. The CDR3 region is CASSLAGDTGELFF. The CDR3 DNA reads TGCGCCAGCAGCTTGGCCGGGGACACCGGGGAGCTGTTTTTT.

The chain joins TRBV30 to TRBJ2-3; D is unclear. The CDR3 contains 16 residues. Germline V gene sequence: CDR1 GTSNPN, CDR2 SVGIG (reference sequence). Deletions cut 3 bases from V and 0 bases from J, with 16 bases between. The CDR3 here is CAWSHSPLRSTDTQYF. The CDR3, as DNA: TGTGCCTGGAGCCACTCCCCCCTCCGGAGCACAGATACGCAGTATTTT.

CDR3 sequence reads: CASSQQDREKEQPQHF. The CDR3, as DNA: TGTGCCAGCAGCCAACAGGACAGGGAAAAGGAACAGCCCCAGCATTTT. V gene TRBV6-8 combines with J gene TRBJ1-5; 8 bases are a match to TRBD1. CDR1 and CDR2 from the germline V gene are MNHGY and SAAAGT. Trimming took 6 bases from V and 7 from J; bases not matched to a gene: 14. The CDR3 has 16 residues.